The 29 T cell receptor beta chains in this list originate from one sample, sequenced in a study of graft-versus-host responses after intestinal transplantation. The assay was immunoSEQ multiplex PCR, and TCRdb's table has in-frame clones only and misses some. The table shows nearly 25,000 clones, with just under 40% occurring only once. The input for sequencing was alloreactive CD4+ T cells from a mixed lymphocyte reaction culture, taken before intestinal transplant. Subset here: CFSE-low proliferating T cells sorted from roughly 6-day pre-transplant mixed lymphocyte reaction (GvH or HvG direction). These receptors all stem from a human patient who received an intestinal transplant.

This chain connects TRBV6-4 to TRBJ1-5; no firm D call. Trimming pared 1 base from V and 7 bases from J, leaving 8 bases between. This CDR3 comprises 13 residues. In germline, CDR1 is MRHNA, CDR2 SNTAGT. CDR3 in amino acids: CASSDYPGQPQHF. The DNA of the CDR3 is TGTGCCAGCAGTGACTACCCCGGGCAGCCCCAGCATTTT.

DNA for the CDR3: TGTGCCAGTACCGGACAGGGCGAGAATATGAACACTGAAGCTTTCTTT. It codes for CASTGQGENMNTEAFF. This rearrangement joins TRBV19 to TRBJ1-1; 8 bases agree with TRBD1. V trimming: 7 bases; J trimming: 0 bases; junction bases outside the gene matches: 10. The CDR3 length is 16 residues. From germline, CDR1 is LNHDA and CDR2 SQIVND (reference sequence).

This chain links TRBV5-1 with TRBJ2-5; D uncertain. Germline V lookup: CDR1 SGHRS, CDR2 YFSETQ. Between the trimmed V and J ends, which lost 5 bases and 7 bases, there was a span of 12 bases. The CDR3 spans 12 residues. The CDR3 loop reads CASRVALGTQYF. The CDR3 region has the DNA TGCGCCAGCAGGGTCGCGCTCGGGACCCAGTACTTC. Full variable domain (outside the CDR3, taken from reference TRBV5-1 and TRBJ2-5): KAGVTQTPRYLIKTRGQQVTLSCSPISGHRSVSWYQQTPGQGLQFLFEYFSETQRNKGNFPGRFSGRQFSNSRSEMNVSTLELGDSALYLCASRVALGTQYFGPGTRLLVL.

The J gene is TRBJ2-2, the V gene TRBV14; D may be TRBD1 (5 bases). Trimming removed 3 bases from V and 7 bases from J, with 9 bases in between. Germline lookup yields CDR1 SGHDN and CDR2 FVKESK. There are 13 residues in the CDR3. CDR3 amino acids: CASSHRVSGELFF. DNA of the CDR3: TGTGCCAGCAGCCACAGGGTGAGCGGGGAGCTGTTTTTT.

The chain links TRBV18 to TRBJ2-6; D is ambiguous. This CDR3 is built from 17 residues. In germline, CDR1 is KGHSH, CDR2 LQKENI. Trimming shortened V by 3 bases and J by 1 base, and 13 bases separated the two germline ends. The CDR3 DNA sequence: TGTGCCAGCTCACCGGTCTGGCCCGTATCTGGGGCCAACGTCCTGACTTTC. Residues: CASSPVWPVSGANVLTF.

The J gene is TRBJ2-3, the V gene TRBV5-1; D is unclear. There are 14 residues in the CDR3. From germline, CDR1 is SGHRS and CDR2 YFSETQ. V lost 0 bases and J 2 bases, leaving 7 bases between the germline ends. The CDR3 bases are TGCGCCAGCAGCTTGGTACTGAACACAGATACGCAGTATTTT. Amino acid sequence: CASSLVLNTDTQYF.

The chain joins TRBV9 to TRBJ2-7; TRBD1 is a possible D gene (6 bases). Trimming removed 2 bases from V and 7 bases from J, with 13 bases in between. This CDR3 is built from 13 residues. CDR1 is SGDLS, CDR2 YYNGEE, per germline. The CDR3 DNA reads as TGTGCCAGCAGCGTGACCGCAGGGACAGAGCAGTACTTC. Amino acids: CASSVTAGTEQYF.

This clone was seen only a few times. The V call is TRBV5-4, the J call TRBJ1-6; D possibly corresponds to TRBD1 (6 bases). Per germline, CDR1 SGHNT and CDR2 YYREEE (reference sequence). CDR3 length: 15 residues. Trimming removed 2 bases from V and 5 bases from J, with 11 bases in between. The CDR3 spells CASSFPGQHNSPLHF. CDR3 in DNA: TGTGCCAGCAGCTTTCCCGGACAGCATAATTCACCCCTCCACTTT.

The chain carries TRBV7-2 and TRBJ1-2; D gene uncertain. The CDR3 contains 15 residues. Trimming pared 1 base from V and 4 bases from J, leaving 13 bases between. Germline V lookup: CDR1 SGHTA, CDR2 FQGNSA. The CDR3 sequence: CASSLGPTDGYGYTF. The CDR3 DNA follows: TGTGCCAGCAGCTTAGGCCCCACAGACGGCTATGGCTACACCTTC.

Comment on this clone: Additional DNA sequences in this sample encode the identical CDR3. This chain connects TRBV5-1 to TRBJ1-4; 8 nucleotides match TRBD1. Per germline, CDR1 SGHRS and CDR2 YFSETQ. The ends lost 1 base at V and 8 bases at J; junction bases unmatched: 7. The CDR3 consists of 15 residues. The CDR3 region is CASSLPQGANEKLFF. CDR3 coding DNA: TGCGCCAGCAGCTTGCCCCAGGGGGCGAACGAAAAACTGTTTTTT. Full variable domain (rest looked up from reference TRBV5-1 and TRBJ1-4): KAGVTQTPRYLIKTRGQQVTLSCSPISGHRSVSWYQQTPGQGLQFLFEYFSETQRNKGNFPGRFSGRQFSNSRSEMNVSTLELGDSALYLCASSLPQGANEKLFFGSGTQLSVL.

This clone was detected a few times. The V call is TRBV5-6, the J call TRBJ1-2; D is possibly TRBD1 (5 bases). The CDR3 covers 15 residues. The ends were cut back, 0 bases at V and 2 bases at J, with 11 bases in the middle. Germline CDR1 is SGHDT and CDR2 is YYEEEE. The CDR3 DNA is TGTGCCAGCAGCTTGGCCCCCAGGGCGAACTATGGCTACACCTTC. Residues: CASSLAPRANYGYTF.

The V gene is TRBV13, the J gene TRBJ2-7; 8 nucleotides match TRBD2. The CDR3 has 18 residues. Germline loops: CDR1 PRHDT, CDR2 FYEKMQ (reference sequence). V gave up 0 bases and J gave up 7 bases; unmatched junction bases: 17. The CDR3 DNA is TGTGCCAGCAGCTTAGGGGGCGGTGTAGCGGGGACGGTACGGGAGCAGTACTTC. It specifies CASSLGGGVAGTVREQYF.

This chain joins TRBV21-1 and TRBJ2-2; TRBD1 reflects the table's D call only, with no check against the DNA. TRBV21-1 represents a pseudogene. The CDR3 runs 16 residues. The CDR3: CASTQRQGQTTGELFF. The CDR3 DNA reads as TGTGCCAGCACCCAAAGGCAGGGGCAGACCACCGGGGAGCTGTTTTTT.

The V call is TRBV30, the J call TRBJ1-6; 9 bases line up with TRBD1. V was pared by 3 bases and J by 12 bases, with 9 bases of the junction left unmatched. CDR3 length: 14 amino acids. Germline assignment: CDR1 GTSNPN and CDR2 SVGIG (reference sequence). The CDR3 spells CAWRDRGYRGPLHF. CDR3 bases: TGTGCCTGGAGGGACAGGGGTTATAGGGGACCCCTCCACTTT.

The J gene is TRBJ2-1, the V gene TRBV19; 9 bases agree with TRBD1. The germline V gene has CDR1 LNHDA and CDR2 SQIVND (reference sequence). J gave up 8 bases and V 7 bases, and 3 bases lay outside the gene matches. There are 12 residues in the CDR3. The CDR3 loop is CASKTGGYEQFF. The CDR3 region has the DNA TGTGCCAGTAAAACAGGGGGCTATGAGCAGTTCTTC.

The chain joins TRBV5-1 to TRBJ2-4, with 10 bases that match TRBD2. Germline assignment: CDR1 SGHRS and CDR2 YFSETQ. This CDR3 has 15 residues. The V segment lost 4 bases and the J segment 7 bases; nucleotides outside the gene matches: 8. In nucleotides, the CDR3 is TGCGCCAGCAGCCTTACTAGCGGGACTCTCAACATTCAGTACTTC. Translating gives CASSLTSGTLNIQYF.

The chain joins TRBV5-5 to TRBJ1-1, with D maybe TRBD1 (5 bases). Between the trimmed V and J ends, which lost 3 bases and 0 bases, there was a span of 9 bases. Germline CDR1 and CDR2: SGHKS and YYEKEE (reference sequence). The CDR3 runs 14 residues. The CDR3 loop is CASSSQGMNTEAFF. Here the CDR3 DNA reads TGTGCCAGCAGCTCTCAGGGCATGAACACTGAAGCTTTCTTT. Full variable domain (remainder filled in from reference TRBV5-5 and TRBJ1-1): DAGVTQSPTHLIKTRGQQVTLRCSPISGHKSVSWYQQVLGQGPQFIFQYYEKEERGRGNFPDRFSARQFPNYSSELNVNALLLGDSALYLCASSSQGMNTEAFFGQGTRLTVV.

The chain joins TRBV6-1 to TRBJ1-5, with D uncertain. Germline V CDR1 and CDR2: MNHNS, SASEGT. The CDR3 is 14 residues long. V was trimmed by 7 bases and J by 2 bases, leaving 12 bases between them. CDR3 nucleotides: TGTGCCAGCATGAGGATTTATGGCAATCAGCCCCAGCATTTT. Translated, it gives CASMRIYGNQPQHF.

The rearrangement joins TRBV5-6 to TRBJ1-6; D gene uncertain. Germline V gene lookup returns CDR1 SGHDT and CDR2 YYEEEE. The V end was cut by 1 base, the J end by 13 bases, with 12 bases between. This CDR3 is built from 13 residues. The CDR3 reads CASSLFGGLPLHF. Written as DNA, the CDR3 is TGTGCCAGCAGCTTGTTCGGCGGCTTGCCCCTCCACTTT.

This sequence joins TRBV7-2 and TRBJ2-7, with D possibly TRBD1 on 6 matching bases. The V end was cut by 3 bases, the J end by 3 bases, with 9 bases between. This CDR3 is built from 13 residues. In germline, CDR1 is SGHTA, CDR2 FQGNSA. The CDR3 is CASSFTGIYEQYF. The CDR3, as DNA: TGTGCCAGCAGCTTTACAGGGATCTACGAGCAGTACTTC.

The chain uses TRBV6-9 and TRBJ1-1; D remains ambiguous. The CDR3 is made up of 13 amino acids. Trimming removed 2 bases at V and 1 base at J, with 5 bases between. Germline assignment: CDR1 MNHGY and CDR2 SVAAGI. The CDR3 coding sequence is TGTGCCAGCAGTTATGGGCAGAACACTGAAGCTTTCTTT. Residues: CASSYGQNTEAFF.

This chain joins TRBV7-9 and TRBJ2-5; D is perhaps TRBD2 (6 bases). Germline CDR1 SEHNR, CDR2 FQNEAQ (reference sequence). The CDR3 loop spans 14 amino acids. Trimming stripped 1 base from V and 5 bases from J, with 11 bases between. CDR3: CASSLVSRGETQYF. DNA of the CDR3: TGTGCCAGCAGCTTAGTGAGTCGGGGGGAGACCCAGTACTTC.

J is TRBJ1-6 and V is TRBV18; D possibly corresponds to TRBD1 (6 bases). The germline gives CDR1 KGHSH, CDR2 LQKENI. Trimming stripped 4 bases from V and 7 bases from J, with 20 bases between. The CDR3 is 17 amino acids. For the CDR3, the DNA is TGTGCCAGCTCACTGGTTGGACCAGGGGTGGGCAATTCACCCCTCCACTTT. Translating it yields CASSLVGPGVGNSPLHF.

The rearrangement links TRBV5-1 to TRBJ1-2, with D perhaps TRBD1 (5 bases). The CDR3 is made up of 15 amino acids. CDR1 is SGHRS and CDR2 is YFSETQ in the germline V gene. Trimming took 0 bases from V and 1 from J, leaving 10 bases between them. This chain's CDR3 is CASSLVQGGNYGYTF. CDR3 sequence (DNA): TGCGCCAGCAGCTTGGTCCAGGGAGGTAACTATGGCTACACCTTC.

The chain carries TRBV7-8 and TRBJ2-2; D possibly corresponds to TRBD1 (6 bases). The CDR3 contains 17 residues. With 1 base removed from V and 1 base from J, the gap between germline ends came to 13 bases. Germline V gives CDR1 SGHVS, CDR2 FQNEAQ. CDR3 DNA sequence: TGTGCCAGCAGCTTAGGGACAGCCCCCCTGAACACCGGGGAGCTGTTTTTT. Translating gives CASSLGTAPLNTGELFF.

The chain's CDR3 is CASSPATGVYEQYF. In DNA, the CDR3 is TGTGCCAGCAGTCCCGCTACAGGAGTCTACGAGCAGTACTTC. The chain joins TRBV6-6 to TRBJ2-7, with D maybe TRBD1 (5 bases). Germline V gene data show CDR1 as MNHNY and CDR2 as SVGAGI (reference sequence). This CDR3 region has 14 residues. V dropped 5 bases and J dropped 3 bases, with 14 bases sitting between them.

The chain recombines TRBV5-1 with TRBJ2-1; D is possibly TRBD2 (5 bases). This CDR3 spans 15 amino acids. V was cut by 2 bases and J by 8 bases, with 17 bases left in between. Germline V gene data show CDR1 as SGHRS and CDR2 as YFSETQ. The CDR3 DNA is TGCGCCAGCAGCTTCCGGGAACACCCCCGGGATGAGCAGTTCTTC. It is translated as CASSFREHPRDEQFF.

The CDR3: CASSFSERLASQFF. The CDR3 DNA reads as TGTGCCAGCAGCTTTTCTGAGCGACTAGCGTCGCAGTTCTTC. The chain has TRBV5-6 and TRBJ2-1; the match to TRBD2 covers 8 bases. CDR3 size: 14 residues. From germline, CDR1 is SGHDT and CDR2 YYEEEE. V dropped 2 bases and J dropped 12; count of bases not matched to a gene: 10.

This rearrangement joins TRBV5-6 to TRBJ2-7; D remains unclear. This CDR3 has 11 amino acids. Germline assignment: CDR1 SGHDT and CDR2 YYEEEE. The V end was cut by 3 bases, the J end by 4 bases, with 5 bases between. CDR3 bases: TGTGCCAGCAGCTCGGTATACGAGCAGTACTTC. Amino acid sequence: CASSSVYEQYF.